Reported below is one TCR beta chain. The sample originates from a study of blood T cells in healthy people across ages. Per sample, at least 5.5 micrograms of total RNA were extracted. A J-beta primer mix and a sample-barcoded 5' primer were used in a second PCR of about 7 to 12 cycles. Each CDR3 protein is one row after TCRdb ran MiXCR on the 5' RACE reads. This table has roughly 700,000 distinct CDR3 sequences, 49% appearing once. Sample: blood. This receptor was identified in a woman in her fifties or sixties in good health.

This chain's CDR3 is CASRSGGSNQETQYF. The DNA for the CDR3 is TGCGCCAGCAGGAGTGGAGGGTCGAACCAAGAGACCCAGTACTTC. The chain combines TRBV5-1 with TRBJ2-5; D is possibly TRBD2 (6 bases). This CDR3 comprises 15 residues. V dropped 5 bases and J dropped 0 bases, with 14 bases sitting between them. Germline CDR1 reads SGHRS; CDR2 reads YFSETQ.